The TCR beta chain under discussion was sequenced for a study of CD8 T cells in Susac syndrome. A single count supports this clonotype. When the RNA was reverse transcribed, random hexamers were used with an input of about 0.5 to 1 ug. TCRdb ran MiXCR on the immunoSEQ multiplex PCR reads and lists one entry per CDR3 protein. The sample records under 85,000 distinct CDR3 sequences, approximately 94% being singletons. Germline V lookup: CDR1 LNHNV, CDR2 YYDKDF (reference sequence). The CDR3 loop spans 15 amino acids. V was trimmed by 1 base and J by 3 bases, leaving 9 bases between them. The clonotype comes from a human donor with multiple sclerosis. Material: CD8+ T cells from PBMCs. V and J are TRBV15 and TRBJ2-2; no clear D gene. CDR3 DNA: TGTGCCACCAGCAGAGCGTTGGAGTACACCGGGGAGCTGTTTTTT. Its protein is CATSRALEYTGELFF.